This T cell receptor beta chain was profiled in a study of cytomegalovirus exposure and HLA in healthy donors. Study summary: Within the Caucasian-associated ancestry cluster were around four fifths of the 350 to 400 genotyped donors.

Study-level findings and limits: The productive fraction for most TCR beta V segments was about 87% or about 30% in an earlier analysis. In a later analysis, common viral pathogens appeared linked to several of the most significant clusters. The CMV antigen specificity of a few CMV-associated chains was confirmed through in vitro analysis.

CDR1 and CDR2 (germline): SGHNT, YYREEE (reference sequence). V lost 6 bases to trimming and J lost 2 bases; unmatched junction nucleotides: 7. This CDR3 has 14 amino acids. On this clone itself: Its cognate antigen is unknown.

PCR employed 60 Vbeta and 13 Jbeta primers. Only in-frame clones appear in the TCRdb table, and some are missing; sequencing was by immunoSEQ multiplex PCR. The sample has 150,000 or so clones, and its top ten clones hold about 2%. The V gene is TRBV5-4, the J gene TRBJ2-5, with 7 bases fitting TRBD2. The receptor's source is a young man in good health and CMV-seronegative. The sequenced sample was PBMCs. CDR3 sequence: CASKGRERQETQYF. The DNA for the CDR3 is TGTGCCAGCAAAGGGCGGGAGAGGCAAGAGACCCAGTACTTC.